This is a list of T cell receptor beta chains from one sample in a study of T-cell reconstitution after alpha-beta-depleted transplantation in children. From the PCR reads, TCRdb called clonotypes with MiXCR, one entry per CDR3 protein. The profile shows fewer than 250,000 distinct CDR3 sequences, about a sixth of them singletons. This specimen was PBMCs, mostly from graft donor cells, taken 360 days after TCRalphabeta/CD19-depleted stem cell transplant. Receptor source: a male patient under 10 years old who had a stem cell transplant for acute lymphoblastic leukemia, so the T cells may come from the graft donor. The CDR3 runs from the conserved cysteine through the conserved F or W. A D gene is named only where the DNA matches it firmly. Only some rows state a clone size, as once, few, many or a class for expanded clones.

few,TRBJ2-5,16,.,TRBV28,TGTGCCAGCAGTACCAGGGGAGTCCGGTTACAAGAGACCCAGTACTTC,CASSTRGVRLQETQYF
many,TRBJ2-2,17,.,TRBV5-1,TGCGCCAGCAGCTTGTCCCCCCCTAGCTTTAACACCGGGGAGCTGTTTTTT,CASSLSPPSFNTGELFF
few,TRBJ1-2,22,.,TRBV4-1,TGCGCCAGCAGCCAATTCAGGCCGGGCAGGGAAGGAAGCTGGAAGGCTAACTATGGCTACACCTTC,CASSQFRPGREGSWKANYGYTF
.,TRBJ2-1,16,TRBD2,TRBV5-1,TGCGCCAGCAAGGCCGGGACTAGCGGGGAATACAATGAGCAGTTCTTC,CASKAGTSGEYNEQFF
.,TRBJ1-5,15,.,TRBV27,TGTGCCAGCAGTTTAGGGGCAGAAAGCAATCAGCCCCAGCATTTT,CASSLGAESNQPQHF
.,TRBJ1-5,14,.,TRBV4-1,TGCGCCAGCAGCCAAGTGGGCACCTATCAGCCCCAGCATTTT,CASSQVGTYQPQHF
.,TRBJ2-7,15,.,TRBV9,TGTGCCAGCAGCGTAACCTCGGGGGACTCCTACGAGCAGTACTTC,CASSVTSGDSYEQYF
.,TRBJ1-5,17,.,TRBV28,TGTGCCAGCAGTTTCACTTACAGGGCCGGGAGGATTCAGCCCCAGCATTTT,CASSFTYRAGRIQPQHF
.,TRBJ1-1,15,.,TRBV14,TGTGCCAGCAGCCCTCAGTATGGGGGCGGAACTGAAGCTTTCTTT,CASSPQYGGGTEAFF
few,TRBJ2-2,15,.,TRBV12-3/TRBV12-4,TGTGCCAGCAGAACCTACCTAGGGAACACCGGGGAGCTGTTTTTT,CASRTYLGNTGELFF
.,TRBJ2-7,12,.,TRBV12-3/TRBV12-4,TGTGCCAGCAGTTCGCAGGGAGAATGGCAGTACTTC,CASSSQGEWQYF
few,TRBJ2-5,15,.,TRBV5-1,TGCGCCAGCAGCGGGTCTGGCGATGGGGGTGAGACCCAGTACTTC,CASSGSGDGGETQYF
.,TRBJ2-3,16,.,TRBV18,TGTGCCAGCTCACCGACTAGTATCGGGCTTACAGATACGCAGTATTTT,CASSPTSIGLTDTQYF
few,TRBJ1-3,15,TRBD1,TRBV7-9,TGTGCCAGCAGCCCACGACAGGGAAATGGAAACACCATATATTTT,CASSPRQGNGNTIYF
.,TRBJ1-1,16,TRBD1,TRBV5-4,TGTGCCAGCAGCACCGGGACAGGGGGCATAGGCACTGAAGCTTTCTTT,CASSTGTGGIGTEAFF
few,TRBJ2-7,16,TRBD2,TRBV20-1,TGCAGTGCTAGAGATCGAGCCAGCGGGGGTATCTACGAGCAGTACTTC,CSARDRASGGIYEQYF
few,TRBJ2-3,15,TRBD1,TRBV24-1,TGTGCCACCAGTTCCCCGGGACAGGGGACAGATACGCAGTATTTT,CATSSPGQGTDTQYF
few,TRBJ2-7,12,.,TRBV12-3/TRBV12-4,TGTGCCAGCAGTACCGGATCCTACGAGCAGTACTTC,CASSTGSYEQYF
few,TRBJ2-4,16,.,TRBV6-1,TGTGCCAGCACCTCCCCGGCGGCGGGGGCGAAGCACATTCAGTACTTC,CASTSPAAGAKHIQYF
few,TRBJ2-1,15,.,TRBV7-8,TGTGCCAGCAGCTTAGGGGTGGCCGTGGAAAATGAGCAGTTCTTC,CASSLGVAVENEQFF
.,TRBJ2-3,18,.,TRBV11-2,TGTGCCAGCAGCTTAAGGCAAGCACTAGGACTCAGCACAGATACGCAGTATTTT,CASSLRQALGLSTDTQYF
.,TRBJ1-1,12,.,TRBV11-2,TGTGCCAGCAGCTCGGAGAGCACTGAAGCTTTCTTT,CASSSESTEAFF
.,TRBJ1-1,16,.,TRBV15,TGTGCCACCAGCAGAGAAAAAGTCTGGACAAGGTCAGAAGCTTTCTTT,CATSREKVWTRSEAFF
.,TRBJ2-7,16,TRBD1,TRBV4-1,TGCGCCAGCAGCCAAACTCCGGGACAGGGTTCCTACGAGCAGTACTTC,CASSQTPGQGSYEQYF
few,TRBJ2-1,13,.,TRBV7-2,TGTGCCAGCAGCTTAGTCGACTACAATGAGCAGTTCTTC,CASSLVDYNEQFF
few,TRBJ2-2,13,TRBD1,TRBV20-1,TGCAGTGCCAGGACAGGGGTCACCGGGGAGCTGTTTTTT,CSARTGVTGELFF
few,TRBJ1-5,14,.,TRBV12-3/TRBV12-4,TGTGCCAGCAGAATAATGGGGCGCGGACAGCCCCAGCATTTT,CASRIMGRGQPQHF
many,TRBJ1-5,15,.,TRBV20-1,TGCAGTGCTAGATGGGACATAGATAGCAATCAGCCCCAGCATTTT,CSARWDIDSNQPQHF
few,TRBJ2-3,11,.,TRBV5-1,TGCGCCAGGCGGATCACAGATACGCAGTATTTT,CARRITDTQYF